Sequencing of this T cell receptor beta chain was carried out in a study of regulatory T cells in long-lasting Graves disease. Study overall: The study enrolled newly diagnosed Graves' patients on antithyroid drugs under 3 months.

The time point is: newly diagnosed GD, antithyroid drugs for less than 3 months. Scientists built the TCR library using RNA that was extracted from PBMCs. Comment on this clonotype: What it binds is not known.

Germline-derived CDR1 and CDR2 are SGHRS and YFSETQ. The CDR3 length is 13 residues. V was pared by 2 bases and J by 8 bases, with 13 bases between. For TCR beta, libraries came from iRepertoire HTBI primers and Arm-PCR of CDR3 regions. TCRdb redid the calling of the multiplex PCR reads with MiXCR, one entry per CDR3 protein. The profile covers 350,000 to 400,000 distinct CDR3 sequences, with 15% to 19% appearing a single time and 22% taken by the ten largest. Study-level findings and limits: Repertoires from persistent disease leaned toward TRBV28, TRBJ1-2 and TRBJ2-5.

Here the sequenced sample was peripheral blood mononuclear cells (PBMCs), taken at new diagnosis, from a patient treated with antithyroid drugs. The sequence came from a female donor with Graves disease. V and J are TRBV5-1 and TRBJ1-1; D gene uncertain. The CDR3 nucleotides are TGCGCCAGCAGCTTAGATTCAAACCGGGAAGCTTTCTTT. Translation gives CASSLDSNREAFF.